The rows below give T cell receptor beta chains drawn from one sample of a study of cytomegalovirus exposure and HLA in healthy donors. Only in-frame clones appear in the TCRdb table, and some are missing; sequencing was by immunoSEQ multiplex PCR. The repertoire holds over 150,000 clones, with approximately 67% as singletons. Material: PBMCs. The receptors originated from a woman younger than 30 in good health and CMV-seropositive. Both conserved end residues are part of each CDR3. The order of the fields is D gene, clone size, V gene, J gene, CDR3 protein, CDR3 DNA. The D gene is left open where the match is weak. Clone size, where shown, is once, few, many, or a class for clones that have expanded.

>TRBD1|once|TRBV27|TRBJ1-1
CASSRQGLVVSEAFF
TGTGCCAGCAGCCGACAGGGGCTCGTGGTGTCTGAAGCTTTCTTT
>.|few|TRBV15|TRBJ2-3
CATSRDLGLNTDTQYF
TGTGCCACCAGCAGAGATCTAGGACTTAACACAGATACGCAGTATTTT
>TRBD1|.|TRBV18|TRBJ2-7
CASSPPGQGYLYEQYF
TGTGCCAGCTCACCCCCGGGACAGGGTTACCTCTACGAGCAGTACTTC
>TRBD2|.|TRBV29-1|TRBJ2-2
CSVGGLAVNANTGELFF
TGCAGCGTTGGGGGACTAGCGGTTAACGCGAACACCGGGGAGCTGTTTTTT
>TRBD1|.|TRBV2|TRBJ1-1
CASRGQGRGTEAFF
TGTGCCAGCAGGGGACAGGGTCGCGGCACTGAAGCTTTCTTT
>TRBD1|few|TRBV6-5|TRBJ1-5
CASSYGTGGQPQHF
TGTGCCAGCAGTTACGGGACAGGGGGTCAGCCCCAGCATTTT
>TRBD2|.|TRBV27|TRBJ2-3
CASSSPGLAGSTDTQYF
TGTGCCAGCAGTTCACCCGGACTAGCGGGAAGCACAGATACGCAGTATTTT
>.|.|TRBV5-1|TRBJ2-7
CASSLGGGPYEQYF
TGCGCCAGCAGCCTGGGGGGGGGCCCCTACGAGCAGTACTTC
>TRBD1|.|TRBV7-9|TRBJ1-2
CASSLAGETGVKGYTF
TGTGCCAGCAGCTTAGCCGGGGAGACAGGGGTAAAGGGCTACACCTTC
>TRBD2|.|TRBV6-1|TRBJ2-1
CASRWDYSYNEQFF
TGTGCCAGCCGCTGGGACTACTCCTACAATGAGCAGTTCTTC
>.|.|TRBV5-4|TRBJ1-1
CASSVGQLTEAFF
TGTGCCAGCAGCGTCGGACAGCTGACTGAAGCTTTCTTT
>.|once|TRBV12-5|TRBJ1-1
CASGLPQGNTEAFF
TGTGCTAGTGGTTTGCCGCAGGGGAACACTGAAGCTTTCTTT
>TRBD2|.|TRBV2|TRBJ2-7
CASSLASGPYEQYF
TGTGCCAGCAGCCTGGCTAGCGGCCCCTACGAGCAGTACTTC
>.|.|TRBV14|TRBJ2-1
CASSHIDRSYNEQFF
TGTGCCAGCAGCCACATAGACAGGAGCTACAATGAGCAGTTCTTC
>.|.|TRBV13|TRBJ2-7
CASSLGHLQYF
TGTGCCAGCAGCTTAGGGCACTTGCAGTACTTC
>.|few|TRBV2|TRBJ1-1
CASSEARRGAFF
TGTGCCAGCAGTGAAGCTCGGAGAGGAGCTTTCTTT
>TRBD1|.|TRBV2|TRBJ2-7
CASSARTGSYEQYF
TGTGCCAGCAGTGCCCGGACAGGGTCCTACGAGCAGTACTTC
>.|.|TRBV30|TRBJ1-2
CAWSGKDSHSVRCTF
TGTGCCTGGAGCGGCAAGGACAGCCACTCCGTTCGCTGCACCTTC
>.|once|TRBV2|TRBJ1-2
CASSWAQGPTGGYTF
TGTGCCAGCAGTTGGGCACAGGGCCCGACCGGTGGCTACACCTTC
>TRBD1|.|TRBV27|TRBJ1-5
CASSLQWGTGTSNQPQHF
TGTGCCAGCAGTTTACAGTGGGGGACAGGGACCAGCAATCAGCCCCAGCATTTT
>.|.|TRBV6-1|TRBJ2-5
CASSEPTGWETQYF
TGTGCCAGCAGTGAGCCCACAGGATGGGAGACCCAGTACTTC
>.|.|TRBV28|TRBJ2-7
CASRKARPGPYEQYF
TGTGCCAGCCGAAAGGCGAGACCGGGTCCCTACGAGCAGTACTTC
>.|.|TRBV7-6|TRBJ2-1
CASSLGVDDEQFF
TGTGCCAGCAGCCTCGGGGTAGATGATGAGCAGTTCTTC
>TRBD1|.|TRBV7-2|TRBJ1-5
CASSLRDRTNQPQHF
TGTGCCAGCAGCTTACGGGACAGGACGAATCAGCCCCAGCATTTT
>.|.|TRBV10-1|TRBJ1-2
CASSEDRRYGYTF
TGCGCCAGCAGTGAGGACAGACGCTATGGCTACACCTTC
>TRBD1|.|TRBV5-5|TRBJ1-1
CASSLDQWLDRVETEAFF
TGTGCCAGCAGCTTAGATCAGTGGCTGGACAGGGTCGAAACTGAAGCTTTCTTT
>TRBD2|.|TRBV27|TRBJ2-2
CASSTTGGTGELFF
TGTGCCAGCAGCACTACGGGGGGTACCGGGGAGCTGTTTTTT
>TRBD2|.|TRBV7-9|TRBJ2-1
CASSFSGSSYNEQFF
TGTGCCAGCAGCTTTAGCGGGAGCTCCTACAATGAGCAGTTCTTC
>.|once|TRBV5-5|TRBJ2-3
CASSLRTSTDTQYF
TGTGCCAGCAGCTTGAGGACTAGCACAGATACGCAGTATTTT
>.|.|TRBV6-6|TRBJ1-1
CASNYAELNTEAFF
TGTGCCAGCAACTACGCAGAACTGAACACTGAAGCTTTCTTT
>TRBD2|.|TRBV7-2|TRBJ2-1
CASSLVSGGDGEQFF
TGTGCCAGCAGCTTAGTAAGCGGGGGGGATGGTGAGCAGTTCTTC
>.|.|TRBV5-4|TRBJ1-2
CASSLAGSLSYGYTF
TGTGCCAGCAGCTTGGCGGGTTCCCTATCCTATGGCTACACCTTC
>TRBD1|.|TRBV6-5|TRBJ2-7
CASSYSRQGIHEQYF
TGTGCCAGCAGTTACTCTCGACAGGGAATCCACGAGCAGTACTTC
>TRBD1|.|TRBV7-9|TRBJ2-7
CASSLVGQGLNEQYF
TGTGCCAGCAGCTTAGTGGGACAGGGGCTTAACGAGCAGTACTTC
>.|.|TRBV30|TRBJ1-5
CAWSERSNQPQHF
TGTGCCTGGAGCGAGCGTAGCAATCAGCCCCAGCATTTT
>.|.|TRBV27|TRBJ2-3
CASSRPQPGLDGSTQYF
TGTGCCAGCAGCCGACCTCAACCGGGACTGGACGGGAGCACGCAGTATTTT
>.|.|TRBV7-2|TRBJ2-1
CASSPRSGPWNEQFF
TGTGCCAGCAGCCCCAGGAGCGGCCCGTGGAATGAGCAGTTCTTC
>.|.|TRBV5-1|TRBJ2-1
CASRDDRDGDEQFF
TGCGCCAGCAGAGATGACCGGGATGGGGATGAGCAGTTCTTC
>.|few|TRBV5-6|TRBJ1-5
CASSPSGVRNQPQHF
TGTGCCAGCAGCCCCAGCGGGGTGCGCAATCAGCCCCAGCATTTT
>TRBD1|few|TRBV5-6|TRBJ2-5
CASSLQGAGGETQYF
TGTGCCAGCAGCCTCCAGGGGGCCGGGGGAGAGACCCAGTACTTC
>TRBD2|.|TRBV11-2|TRBJ2-3
CASSLAGGLLYTQYF
TGTGCCAGCAGCTTGGCGGGGGGACTTTTGTATACGCAGTATTTT
>.|.|TRBV18|TRBJ1-5
CASSPRGGSSNQPQHF
TGTGCCAGCTCACCCCGTGGAGGGTCGAGCAATCAGCCCCAGCATTTT
>.|.|TRBV18|TRBJ2-1
CASSPSGSSYNEQFF
TGTGCCAGCTCACCCTCCGGGAGCTCCTACAATGAGCAGTTCTTC